Each of the 23 T cell receptor beta chains below was sequenced from the same sample in a study of blood T cell repertoires in COVID-19. The assay was immunoSEQ multiplex PCR, and TCRdb's table has in-frame clones only and misses some. Altogether about 240,000 clones are present, around 83% being singletons, with the ten largest covering around 12%. The sample comprised peripheral blood. Receptors were obtained from a woman aged 55-75 years with active or convalescent COVID-19.

CDR3 nucleotide sequence: TGTGCCAGCAGCTTAACCCGGGAGGATTCACCCCTCCACTTT. Amino acids: CASSLTREDSPLHF. This chain links TRBV7-9 with TRBJ1-6; D is uncertain. The CDR3 is 14 residues long. Germline V gives CDR1 SEHNR, CDR2 FQNEAQ (reference sequence). V was pared by 2 bases and J by 8 bases, with 10 bases between.

With regard to this clone: A much larger clone lies a single base off, so this may be a read error. The rearrangement links TRBV6-5 to TRBJ1-2, with TRBD1 matching 9 bases. There are 13 residues in the CDR3. The V and J ends lost 5 bases and 4 bases, in that order; junction bases with no gene match: 2. The germline gives CDR1 MNHEY, CDR2 SVGAGI. The CDR3 spells CASSLTGGYGYTF. In nucleotides, the CDR3 is TGTGCCAGCAGTCTGACAGGGGGCTATGGCTACACCTTC.

This sequence joins TRBV7-8 and TRBJ1-2; D may be TRBD1 (5 bases). Trimming removed 3 bases at V and 4 bases at J, with 12 bases between. The CDR3 consists of 14 residues. CDR1 SGHVS and CDR2 FQNEAQ come from the germline V gene. CDR3 in amino acids: CASSLQGGGYGYTF. The CDR3 DNA reads as TGTGCCAGCAGCTTGCAGGGAGGTGGCTATGGCTACACCTTC.

This chain links TRBV27 with TRBJ1-4; TRBD1 might be the D (5 bases). The germline V gene encodes CDR1 MNHEY and CDR2 SMNVEV (reference sequence). There are 14 residues in the CDR3. V shed 2 bases and J shed 4 bases, with 8 bases lying between them. CDR3 protein: CASSLRGSNEKLFF. For the CDR3, the DNA is TGTGCCAGCAGTTTACGGGGGAGTAATGAAAAACTGTTTTTT.

This clone appeared a single time. V usage is TRBV24-1 and J usage is TRBJ2-3, with TRBD1 identical over 8 bases. Germline CDR1 reads KGHDR; CDR2 reads SFDVKD. The CDR3 is made up of 16 amino acids. The trim removed 4 bases at V and 5 bases at J, leaving 10 bases unmatched. The CDR3: CATSDPGTGAEDTQYF. CDR3 nucleotide sequence: TGTGCCACCAGTGACCCCGGGACAGGTGCAGAAGATACGCAGTATTTT.

The chain couples TRBV11-2 to TRBJ2-1, with D possibly matching TRBD1 (6 bases). V dropped 2 bases and J dropped 9 bases, with 14 bases sitting between them. The germline V gene encodes CDR1 SGHAT and CDR2 FQNNGV. This CDR3 is 14 amino acids long. This CDR3 is CASSLTDRLGEQFF. The CDR3 bases are TGTGCCAGCAGCTTAACGGACAGATTAGGTGAGCAGTTCTTC.

The chain joins TRBV7-3 to TRBJ2-3, with 7 nucleotides matching TRBD2. The germline V gene encodes CDR1 SGHTA and CDR2 FQGTGA. This CDR3 is 15 amino acids long. Trimming at V came to 6 bases and at J to 2 bases, leaving 8 bases not matched to a gene. In nucleotides, the CDR3 is TGTGCCAGCAGTCTCAGCGGGGCCCCCACAGATACGCAGTATTTT. It yields the protein CASSLSGAPTDTQYF.

The CDR3 loop reads CASSGPPNQPQHF. CDR3 bases: TGTGCCAGCAGTGGCCCCCCCAATCAGCCCCAGCATTTT. The V call is TRBV12-3 or TRBV12-4, the J call TRBJ1-5, with D uncertain. This CDR3 comprises 13 residues. V was clipped by 5 bases and J by 3 bases, with 8 bases between them.

CDR3 nucleotides: TGCGCCAGCAGCGCGGGACCGACGAACACTGAAGCTTTCTTT. It translates to CASSAGPTNTEAFF. This sequence joins TRBV5-1 and TRBJ1-1; TRBD1 is a possible D gene (5 bases). Germline V gene data show CDR1 as SGHRS and CDR2 as YFSETQ. This CDR3 spans 14 amino acids. Trimming took 4 bases from V and 1 from J, leaving 11 bases between them. Looking up the rest from reference TRBV5-1 and TRBJ1-1 gives the full variable domain: KAGVTQTPRYLIKTRGQQVTLSCSPISGHRSVSWYQQTPGQGLQFLFEYFSETQRNKGNFPGRFSGRQFSNSRSEMNVSTLELGDSALYLCASSAGPTNTEAFFGQGTRLTVV.

This CDR3 is CASSRVGAAGSPLHF. CDR3 sequence (DNA): TGTGCCAGCAGCCGAGTGGGGGCGGCTGGTTCACCCCTCCACTTT. This rearrangement joins TRBV3-1 (or the pseudogene TRBV3-2) to TRBJ1-6, with D possibly being TRBD1 (6 bases). The CDR3 is 15 amino acids. Germline CDR1 LGHDT, CDR2 YNNKEL (reference sequence). V dropped 4 bases and J dropped 9 bases, with 16 bases sitting between them.

The chain couples TRBV7-2 to TRBJ1-1, with a tentative D call TRBD1 (6 bases). The CDR3 is made up of 17 amino acids. Trimming took off 1 base at V and 4 bases at J, with 19 bases between the two ends. Germline V gene lookup returns CDR1 SGHTA and CDR2 FQGNSA. The CDR3 sequence: CASSLGSSGVGGTEAFF. The CDR3 nucleotides read TGTGCCAGCAGCTTAGGGTCATCAGGGGTGGGTGGCACTGAAGCTTTCTTT.

This clone has a handful of counts. This same CDR3 is encoded by further DNA sequences in the sample. V and J are TRBV18 and TRBJ1-1; weak D call: TRBD1 (5 bases). The CDR3 is made up of 14 amino acids. Germline V gene data show CDR1 as KGHSH and CDR2 as LQKENI. Trimming removed 1 base at V and 1 base at J, with 7 bases between. The CDR3 DNA is TGTGCCAGCTCACCACTGGGGGGGAACACTGAAGCTTTCTTT. Translated, it gives CASSPLGGNTEAFF.

This chain uses TRBV11-2 with TRBJ1-2; no clear D. Germline V gene sequence: CDR1 SGHAT, CDR2 FQNNGV. The CDR3 has 16 residues. V lost 5 bases and J lost 4, with 20 bases in between. CDR3 sequence reads: CASSPTVGGSVYGYTF. DNA of the CDR3: TGTGCCAGCAGCCCGACCGTGGGAGGTTCAGTCTATGGCTACACCTTC.

This clone was recorded a few times. V usage is TRBV6-1 and J usage is TRBJ2-1, with 14 nucleotides matching TRBD2. Trimming at V came to 3 bases and at J to 5 bases, leaving 9 bases not matched to a gene. The CDR3 has 18 amino acids. Germline V gives CDR1 MNHNS, CDR2 SASEGT. For the CDR3, the DNA is TGTGCCAGCAGTGACGCGGGGGGACTAGCGGGGGTCCACAATGAGCAGTTCTTC. Translating gives CASSDAGGLAGVHNEQFF.

This chain connects TRBV6-5 to TRBJ1-4; D gene unclear. The CDR3 is 13 amino acids. Germline V gene data show CDR1 as MNHEY and CDR2 as SVGAGI. V was clipped by 8 bases and J by 5 bases, with 12 bases between them. The chain's CDR3 is CASQTVSNEKLFF. The DNA of the CDR3 is TGTGCCAGCCAAACGGTCTCAAATGAAAAACTGTTTTTT.

The chain combines TRBV18 with TRBJ2-7; TRBD2 aligns across 12 bases. The length of the CDR3 is 14 residues. Germline V CDR1 and CDR2: KGHSH, LQKENI. The J segment lost 3 bases and the V segment lost 3 bases, leaving 0 bases of the junction unmatched. The CDR3 DNA sequence: TGTGCCAGCTCACCGACTAGCGGGGGCTACGAGCAGTACTTC. Its protein is CASSPTSGGYEQYF.

The chain has TRBV30 and TRBJ2-5, with 8 bases matching TRBD1. Looked up from germline, CDR1 is GTSNPN and CDR2 is SVGIG (reference sequence). This CDR3 spans 16 amino acids. Unmatched junction bases numbered 11, after V lost 3 bases and J lost 2 bases. The CDR3 region has the DNA TGTGCCTGGAGAGCAGGGGGCAGGGGGATGCAAGAGACCCAGTACTTC. Protein sequence: CAWRAGGRGMQETQYF.

The rearrangement links TRBV18 to TRBJ2-7; 10 bases align to TRBD1. The CDR3 runs 13 residues. V gave up 8 bases and J gave up 7 bases; unmatched junction bases: 8. Looked up from germline, CDR1 is KGHSH and CDR2 is LQKENI. CDR3 coding DNA: TGTGCCAGCACCTGGGACAGGGGCGGGGAGCAGTACTTC. Its protein product is CASTWDRGGEQYF.

This chain joins TRBV21-1 and TRBJ2-5; the table assigns TRBD2, which was not confirmed against the DNA. TRBV21-1 is a known pseudogene. This CDR3 region has 16 residues. CDR3 in amino acids: CASSKEGRPGDETQYF. The CDR3 nucleotides read TGTGCCAGCAGCAAAGAAGGGCGGCCGGGAGATGAGACCCAGTACTTC.

V is TRBV7-2 and J is TRBJ2-7; 13 nucleotides agree with TRBD2. Germline CDR1 and CDR2: SGHTA and FQGNSA. CDR3 length: 15 residues. J was trimmed by 8 bases and V by 2 bases; bases with no gene match: 6. The CDR3 DNA reads TGTGCCAGCAGCTTAACTAGCGGGGGGGCAATTAAGCAGTACTTC. Translated: CASSLTSGGAIKQYF.

Remarks on this clone: Other nucleotide sequences in the sample specify the same CDR3. The chain has TRBV10-3 and TRBJ2-3, with 7 bases matching TRBD1. Trimming cost V 0 bases and J 1 base; bases outside gene matches: 4. The CDR3 extends over 16 amino acids. Per the germline V gene, CDR1 is ENHRY and CDR2 is SYGVKD. The CDR3 region has the DNA TGTGCCATCAGTGAGTCCCCGGACAGGCGCACAGATACGCAGTATTTT. Its protein is CAISESPDRRTDTQYF.

The chain is built from TRBV6-2 or TRBV6-3 and TRBJ2-7; 7 nucleotides match TRBD2. V shed 6 bases and J 0 bases; nucleotides not matched to a gene: 17. The CDR3 sequence is 18 residues long. CDR1 and CDR2 from the germline V gene are MNHEY and SVGEGT. The CDR3 region has the DNA TGTGCCAGCAGCCTACAGTTACGTCACGGGGGGTTCTCCTACGAGCAGTACTTC. This encodes CASSLQLRHGGFSYEQYF.

This rearrangement joins TRBV12-3 or TRBV12-4 to TRBJ2-3; D is uncertain. This CDR3 contains 11 residues. V was shortened by 8 bases and J by 6 bases, with 9 bases between the two germline ends. For the CDR3, the DNA is TGTGCCAGCGTATTAGTGGATACGCAGTATTTT. It translates to CASVLVDTQYF.